This TCR beta chain was captured in a study of blood T cell repertoires in COVID-19. Across the study: The origin of the acute and convalescent COVID-19 samples was the United States, Italy and Spain.

Per the original data handling: Estimated nucleated cell counts came from reference gene primer amplification. Produced via immunoSEQ multiplex PCR; TCRdb's table is partial and in-frame only. V and J calls and clone size are as listed in that table; D and trimming were resolved from the DNA. The sample includes about 100,000 clones, over 70% of them seen just once. CDR3 length: 15 amino acids. V lost 5 bases, J lost 3 bases, and 6 bases stayed unmatched. CDR1 and CDR2 (germline): SGHNT, YENEEA. V usage is TRBV11-3 and J usage is TRBJ2-5, with 10 positions matching TRBD1. The sequence was obtained from a man aged 45 to 65 who had recovered from COVID-19. Material: peripheral blood. The CDR3 DNA reads TGTGCCAGCAGCGGACGGACAGGGGGGGAAGAGACCCAGTACTTC. Residues: CASSGRTGGEETQYF.